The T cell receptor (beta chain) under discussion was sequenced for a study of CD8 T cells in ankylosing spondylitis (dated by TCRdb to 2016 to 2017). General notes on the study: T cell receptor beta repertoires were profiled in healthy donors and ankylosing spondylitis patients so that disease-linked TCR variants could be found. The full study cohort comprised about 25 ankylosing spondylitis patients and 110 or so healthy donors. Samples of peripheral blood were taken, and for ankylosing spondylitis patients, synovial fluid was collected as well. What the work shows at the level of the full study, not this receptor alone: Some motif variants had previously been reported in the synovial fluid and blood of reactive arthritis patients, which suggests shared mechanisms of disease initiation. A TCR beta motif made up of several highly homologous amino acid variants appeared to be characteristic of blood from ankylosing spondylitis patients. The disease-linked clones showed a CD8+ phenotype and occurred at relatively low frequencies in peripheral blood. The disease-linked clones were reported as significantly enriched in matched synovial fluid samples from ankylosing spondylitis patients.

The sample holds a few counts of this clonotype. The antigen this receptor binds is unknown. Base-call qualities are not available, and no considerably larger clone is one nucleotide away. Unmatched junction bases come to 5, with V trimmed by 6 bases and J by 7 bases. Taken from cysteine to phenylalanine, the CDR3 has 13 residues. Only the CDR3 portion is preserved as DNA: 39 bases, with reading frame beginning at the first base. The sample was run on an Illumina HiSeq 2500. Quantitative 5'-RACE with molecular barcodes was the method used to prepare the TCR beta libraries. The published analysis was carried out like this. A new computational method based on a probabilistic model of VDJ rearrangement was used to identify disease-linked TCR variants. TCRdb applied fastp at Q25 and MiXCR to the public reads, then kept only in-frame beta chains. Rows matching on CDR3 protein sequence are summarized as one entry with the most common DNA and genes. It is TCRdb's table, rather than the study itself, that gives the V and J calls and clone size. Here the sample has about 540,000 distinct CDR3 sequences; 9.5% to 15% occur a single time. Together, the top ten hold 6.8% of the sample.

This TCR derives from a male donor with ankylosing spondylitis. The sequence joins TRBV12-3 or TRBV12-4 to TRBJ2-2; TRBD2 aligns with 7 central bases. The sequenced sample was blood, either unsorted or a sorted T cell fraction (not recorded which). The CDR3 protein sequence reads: CASRGGELGELFF. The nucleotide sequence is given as TGTGCCAGCAGGGGAGGGGAGCTCGGGGAGCTGTTTTTT.